The source of this T cell receptor (beta chain) is a study of T cell repertoires in cytomegalovirus infection. The CDR3 loop spans 13 amino acids. The germline gives CDR1 DFQATT, CDR2 SNEGSKA (reference sequence). V lost 0 bases and J lost 3, with 9 bases in between. TCRdb re-analysed the reads in MiXCR, keeping a single row per CDR3 protein. The sample lists 500,000 to 600,000 distinct CDR3 sequences, more than 15% occurring once. This clonotype was recorded many times. The sample comprised CD8+ T cells from PBMCs. The clonotype comes from a human donor in good health (CMV status not recorded). Some clones in this sample may be carry-over from other donors' samples. The V and J genes are TRBV20-1 and TRBJ2-7; D is uncertain. CDR3 sequence: CSARDFTDYEQYF. The DNA for the CDR3 is TGCAGTGCTAGAGATTTTACGGACTACGAGCAGTACTTC.